The rows below give T cell receptor beta chains drawn from one sample of a study of identical twins. Using its own MiXCR run on the 5' RACE reads, TCRdb lists one record per CDR3 protein. The sample includes 550,000 to 700,000 distinct CDR3 sequences, over 8.5% of them seen just once. The sample also formed part of further work on yellow fever vaccine responses in identical twins.

Sequencing was done on a sample of PBMCs. These receptor sequences come from a young woman in good health. Each CDR3 is given without its conserved first and last residue. The order of the fields is CDR3 length, V gene, CDR3 protein.

CDR3 length: 14; V gene: TRBV6-5; CDR3 protein: ASSYSPHPNTGELF
CDR3 length: 14; V gene: TRBV11-3; CDR3 protein: ASSLGTGERYNEQF
CDR3 length: 15; V gene: TRBV18; CDR3 protein: ASSPQGNRGLYNEQF
CDR3 length: 13; V gene: TRBV7-8; CDR3 protein: ASSSSSGFISGQF
CDR3 length: 15; V gene: TRBV10-3; CDR3 protein: AISGRTTGAHSYEQY
CDR3 length: 13; V gene: TRBV5-1; CDR3 protein: ASSWQGQDTGELF
CDR3 length: 17; V gene: TRBV4-1; CDR3 protein: ASSHPNGGQGLNSYEQY
CDR3 length: 16; V gene: TRBV2; CDR3 protein: ARCSGQGGYQFTDTQY
CDR3 length: 15; V gene: TRBV10-1; CDR3 protein: ASSSPVAAGDQETQY
CDR3 length: 13; V gene: TRBV12-3/TRBV12-4; CDR3 protein: ASSHRDRETDTQY
CDR3 length: 10; V gene: TRBV11-2; CDR3 protein: ASRTGYNEQF
CDR3 length: 14; V gene: TRBV5-1; CDR3 protein: ASSTDRGFPTDTQY
CDR3 length: 13; V gene: TRBV7-9; CDR3 protein: ASSSQGQVGSPLH
CDR3 length: 14; V gene: TRBV5-1; CDR3 protein: ASSPPTAGEVETQY
CDR3 length: 13; V gene: TRBV7-3; CDR3 protein: ASRETSGGTGELF
CDR3 length: 11; V gene: TRBV20-1; CDR3 protein: SARDPSSHEQF
CDR3 length: 13; V gene: TRBV20-1; CDR3 protein: SANRRGTSSYEQY
CDR3 length: 11; V gene: TRBV29-1; CDR3 protein: SAARQGRTEAF
CDR3 length: 10; V gene: TRBV25-1; CDR3 protein: ASRDFGDTQY
CDR3 length: 13; V gene: TRBV11-2; CDR3 protein: ASSSSGGLYNEQF
CDR3 length: 12; V gene: TRBV12-3/TRBV12-4; CDR3 protein: ASSFRSQQREQY
CDR3 length: 14; V gene: TRBV5-1; CDR3 protein: ASSRGPGRAGDEQY
CDR3 length: 14; V gene: TRBV3-1; CDR3 protein: ASSPRPGLAGGQQF
CDR3 length: 10; V gene: TRBV4-1; CDR3 protein: ASSQGPGELF
CDR3 length: 14; V gene: TRBV7-2; CDR3 protein: ASSLIGTGVPYEQY
CDR3 length: 11; V gene: TRBV7-2; CDR3 protein: ASSFGEIRPQH
CDR3 length: 9; V gene: TRBV3-1; CDR3 protein: ASSQAHEQF
CDR3 length: 13; V gene: TRBV11-2; CDR3 protein: ASSLEASGWDEQY
CDR3 length: 12; V gene: TRBV5-1; CDR3 protein: ASSLDPGNEKLF
CDR3 length: 14; V gene: TRBV10-3; CDR3 protein: AIDRGGVGATDTQY
CDR3 length: 13; V gene: TRBV18; CDR3 protein: ASTKTGGNQETQY
CDR3 length: 12; V gene: TRBV28; CDR3 protein: ASSSGRHRETQY
CDR3 length: 11; V gene: TRBV6-2/TRBV6-3; CDR3 protein: ASSYVLVGEQF
CDR3 length: 11; V gene: TRBV30; CDR3 protein: AWIEGSVGEQY
CDR3 length: 13; V gene: TRBV5-1; CDR3 protein: ASSLTGWGSYEQY
CDR3 length: 12; V gene: TRBV28; CDR3 protein: ASSFTPGPLRQY
CDR3 length: 12; V gene: TRBV7-9; CDR3 protein: ASSFYGTHNEQF
CDR3 length: 15; V gene: TRBV29-1; CDR3 protein: SVAGLAGTSSYNEQF
CDR3 length: 16; V gene: TRBV2; CDR3 protein: ASSEAHDRVRSKNIQY
CDR3 length: 17; V gene: TRBV6-5; CDR3 protein: ASSYSDRGRISGANVLT
CDR3 length: 11; V gene: TRBV28; CDR3 protein: ASSSPGHTEAF
CDR3 length: 11; V gene: TRBV20-1; CDR3 protein: SARDRGLNEQF
CDR3 length: 13; V gene: TRBV29-1; CDR3 protein: SVEVRGVSSYEQY
CDR3 length: 12; V gene: TRBV3-1; CDR3 protein: ASSQAGAAYEQY
CDR3 length: 11; V gene: TRBV20-1; CDR3 protein: SASRHSSYEQY
CDR3 length: 14; V gene: TRBV4-2; CDR3 protein: ASSQGQAGAGETQY
CDR3 length: 11; V gene: TRBV4-1; CDR3 protein: ASSPTQADTQY
CDR3 length: 13; V gene: TRBV6-1; CDR3 protein: ASSEAMAGRTEAF
CDR3 length: 11; V gene: TRBV24-1; CDR3 protein: AAEGQNTDTQY
CDR3 length: 14; V gene: TRBV20-1; CDR3 protein: SARDIAGSSYNEQF
CDR3 length: 15; V gene: TRBV12-3/TRBV12-4; CDR3 protein: ASSSLTGGGFGYEQY
CDR3 length: 11; V gene: TRBV27; CDR3 protein: ASSLGVTDTQY
CDR3 length: 11; V gene: TRBV9; CDR3 protein: ASSVVSGSEQY
CDR3 length: 11; V gene: TRBV12-3/TRBV12-4; CDR3 protein: ASSFEGFQPQH
CDR3 length: 14; V gene: TRBV15; CDR3 protein: ATSRMGTGRSYEQY